This T cell receptor (beta chain) was observed in a study of blood T cell repertoires in COVID-19. Looking at the study overall: The United States, Italy and Spain supplied acute and convalescent COVID-19 samples. PBMCs, B-cell-depleted T cells, or T cells provided the cDNA or gDNA that made up the material.

The method was immunoSEQ multiplex PCR; TCRdb's version includes in-frame clones alone and lacks a portion of them. Of approximately 240,000 clones in the sample, roughly 83% were seen once. The CDR3 has 22 residues. Trimming removed 5 bases at V and 1 base at J, with 32 bases between. In germline, CDR1 is KGHDR, CDR2 SFDVKD. Participants spanned ages about 18 to 95 years and resided in 20 to 30 US areas. Clinical history reported by participants formed the basis on which cohorts were assigned. This receptor was taken from a woman in her forties with acute COVID-19. The material sequenced was PBMCs or T cells enriched from blood (not recorded which). The rearrangement links TRBV24-1 to TRBJ1-5, with D perhaps matching TRBD1 (5 bases). CDR3: CATSVLQPDTRAPVESNQPQHF. As DNA, the CDR3 is TGTGCCACCAGTGTCCTACAGCCCGATACCAGGGCACCGGTAGAAAGCAATCAGCCCCAGCATTTT.